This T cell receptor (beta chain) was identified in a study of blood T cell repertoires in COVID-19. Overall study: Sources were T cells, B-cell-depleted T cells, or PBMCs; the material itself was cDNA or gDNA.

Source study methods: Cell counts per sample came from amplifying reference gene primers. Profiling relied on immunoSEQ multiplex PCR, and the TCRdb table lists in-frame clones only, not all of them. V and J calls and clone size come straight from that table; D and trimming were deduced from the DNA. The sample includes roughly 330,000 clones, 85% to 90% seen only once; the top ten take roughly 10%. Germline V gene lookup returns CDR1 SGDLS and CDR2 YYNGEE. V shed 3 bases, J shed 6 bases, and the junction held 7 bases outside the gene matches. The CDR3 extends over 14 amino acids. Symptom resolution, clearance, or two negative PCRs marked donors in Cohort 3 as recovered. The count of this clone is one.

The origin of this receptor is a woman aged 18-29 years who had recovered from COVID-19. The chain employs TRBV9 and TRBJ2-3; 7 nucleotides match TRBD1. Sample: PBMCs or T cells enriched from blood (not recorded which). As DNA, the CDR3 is TGTGCCAGCAGCGGCCTCGGGACAGTTGATACGCAGTATTTT. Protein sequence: CASSGLGTVDTQYF.